Sequencing of this TCR beta chain was carried out in a study of T cell responses to AZD1222 COVID-19 vaccine. Study-wide points: Females outnumbered males among donors, who were mostly white British; clonal diversity was possibly underestimated. Spike-wide vaccine-associated CD4 TCRs dominated at 160-218 and 743-854. Epitopes outside B.1.351 and B.1.1.7 mutated regions reportedly drew nearly half of spike TCRs. Vaccination with two AZD1222 doses was followed by a rise in Spike-specific TCR breadth and depth.

Points on this clone: Its antigen is currently unknown.

Sequenced by immunoSEQ multiplex PCR; TCRdb stores in-frame clones only, minus some. The repertoire includes about 130,000 clones, about nine tenths of them detected once, and around 7% sits in the top ten. Germline V CDR1 and CDR2: WSHSY, SAAADI. This CDR3 comprises 13 residues. Deletions cut 5 bases from V and 3 bases from J, with 7 bases between. The origin of this receptor is an adult in good health. The rearrangement joins TRBV10-2 to TRBJ2-2; D uncertain. The specimen comprised peripheral blood, sampled on day 0 of AZD1222 vaccination. The CDR3 nucleotides read TGCGCCAGCAGTCCTGTAGACACCGGGGAGCTGTTTTTT. It specifies CASSPVDTGELFF.